This record covers a single T cell receptor beta chain. The target of this receptor is not known. No base quality information exists; no much larger clone differs at one position. The CDR3 measures 13 amino acids from cysteine to phenylalanine. Only the CDR3 DNA is retained, 39 bases long and in frame from the first base. CDR1 and CDR2 are read off the germline V gene as SNHLY and FYNNEI. V is clipped by 2 bases and J by 6 bases, and the sequence between their germline boundaries is 7 bases long. The sample comes from a study of shared clonotypes between healthy human individuals (dated by TCRdb to between 2020 and 2021). For the study in its entirety: The cohort comprised two women and a few men aged 18 to 49 years. Between about 0.85 and 10 billion PBMCs per donor were obtained by leukapheresis. For each donor, CD4 naive and CD4 memory were each given three plates, CD8 naive was given two plates, and CD8 memory was given one plate. Libraries were prepared and TCR repertoires were sequenced by different laboratories using diverse techniques, in order to increase sequencing depth and limit assay-specific biases. Blood TCR repertoires of about 5 healthy adults were deeply sequenced to estimate repertoire size and the extent of clonotype sharing between individuals. General study outcomes and caveats: Estimated clonotype richness was generally larger for naive than for memory subsets. Even with the large sequencing depth, rarefaction of the sorted-subset datasets indicated that sequencing was incomplete. The small number of donors limited the genetic and exposure-history diversity represented. Pairwise subsampling led to the expectation that sequencing depth would affect the degree of clonotype sharing among donors. Clonotypes shared by all four sorted-subset donors showed higher generation probabilities than non-shared clonotypes. Sampling was restricted to blood, and TCR repertoires in tissue are likely to differ from TCR repertoires in blood. Sharing across a handful of donors was observed for approximately 5% of naive CD4, less than 4% of naive CD8, 2.3% of memory CD4, and roughly 0.43% of memory CD8 clonotypes.

CD8 naive samples were obtained by positive selection for CCR7 among CD45RO-negative cells, yielding a CD45RA+CCR7+ population from which TemRA cells were excluded. Donors were healthy HIV-negative adults with no recently reported acute infections or vaccinations. All donors were Caucasian adults living in Nashville, Tennessee, USA. After blood collection by leukapheresis, PBMCs were isolated using Ficoll-Histopaque density gradient centrifugation and then cryopreserved in the vapor phase of liquid nitrogen. Purity and quantity of every magnetically sorted T cell population were checked by analytical flow cytometry. Genomic DNA was isolated from every sorted fraction and measured by UV absorbance on a Nanodrop 2000c. Using the deep immunoSEQ assay, multiplex PCR amplified TCR CDR3 regions from genomic DNA. Extracted genomic DNA from each cell subset was distributed evenly across all wells of several immunoSEQ 96-well plates, and each plate was treated as a replicate. Each replicate PCR for sorted subsets received about 220 ng genomic DNA, equal to about 30,000 T cell genomes. The purified libraries were quantified using a Qubit 3.0 fluorometer, sized with a Bioanalyzer 2100, and then quantified again using the KAPA Library Quantification kit. Every immunoSEQ 96-well plate was sequenced on a separate single-read 150-cycle Illumina NextSeq 550 flow cell. The original pipeline was this. Because the immunoSEQ output held only junctional sequences and lacked quality scores, the filtering could not match the filtering applied to full-length reads. Sequences were annotated with PyIR, a Python wrapper for IgBLAST v1.9, and V/J genes and CDR3 were assigned using IMGT germline references. Reads were filtered out if the reads had weak V/J assignments (E-value above 1e-6), no CDR3, stop codons, out-of-frame junctions, or ambiguous translated residues. A V3J clonotype was defined by an identical inferred V gene, J gene, and CDR3 amino acid sequence. The percentage overlap between two repertoires was calculated by dividing the number of shared unique clonotypes by the size of the smaller repertoire. Three approaches were used to assess repertoire richness: RTK rarefaction, the Chao1 estimator, and Recon v2.1 estimates of unobserved clonotypes. Generation probabilities for all TCRbeta clonotypes obtained by the gDNA method from several donors were computed using OLGA. TCRdb obtained this table from immuneACCESS and retained in-frame rearrangements with V and J assigned. These tables miss some clones; where compared with another copy, unresolved V genes account for less than half of the shortfall, and the remainder is unexplained. V, J and clone size derive from that table, while D and trimming were established from the DNA sequence. Here the sample has some 2.1 million clones; less than 95% occur a single time. Jointly, the top ten make up 1% to 1.3% of the sample.

The receptor chain draws on TRBV2 and TRBJ1-4; the D segment cannot be called with confidence. Sequenced sample: naive CD8+ T cells sorted from blood. The cell subset or site label corresponds to: CD45RA+CCR7+. This TCR was sampled from a man between 18 and 29 years old in good health. The CDR3 here reads CASSELADEKLFF. The nucleotides are TGTGCCAGCAGTGAACTGGCAGATGAAAAACTGTTTTTT. Joined to the reference TRBV2 and TRBJ1-4 proteins, this CDR3 gives the full variable domain: EPEVTQTPSHQVTQMGQEVILRCVPISNHLYFYWYRQILGQKVEFLVSFYNNEISEKSEIFDDQFSVERPDGSNFTLKIRSTKLEDSAMYFCASSELADEKLFFGSGTQLSVL.